A selection of T cell receptor beta chains follows, all from one sample in a study of OX40 agonist ivuxolimab in advanced cancers. The repertoire was sequenced with immunoSEQ multiplex PCR; TCRdb's copy has only in-frame clones and lacks some. The data show 48,000 or so clones, roughly 86% seen once. The sequencing here drew on CD4+ or CD8+ T cells sorted from blood, taken in a trial of the OX40 agonist ivuxolimab. All receptors come from an adult with an advanced solid tumor such as melanoma, head and neck, liver or kidney cancer. Both conserved end residues are trimmed from each CDR3. The order of the fields is V gene, J gene, CDR3 protein.

TRBV6-5,TRBJ1-2,ASRETGATHYGYT
TRBV19,TRBJ1-1,ASSITRNTEAF
TRBV4-3,TRBJ1-2,ASSQEAPGTYGYT
TRBV6-5,TRBJ1-2,ASSNRGGYGYT
TRBV19,TRBJ1-1,ASSIGGRLNTEAF
TRBV27,TRBJ1-2,ASSAGDSLSYGYT
TRBV2,TRBJ2-7,AGAAGYEQY
TRBV19,TRBJ2-7,ASSTTSGGPEQY
TRBV14,TRBJ2-2,ASSQLSGTYTGELF
TRBV9,TRBJ2-5,ASSVAGIGGETQY
TRBV29-1,TRBJ2-5,SPEVPGTETQY
TRBV6-5,TRBJ2-2,ASSYSGTYTGELF
TRBV18,TRBJ1-2,ASSPTANGAGYGYT
TRBV11-3,TRBJ2-1,ASSRGQGASNEQF
TRBV4-3,TRBJ2-5,ASSQDLRETQY
TRBV4-3,TRBJ1-6,ASSQDIGQVEALH
TRBV19,TRBJ2-2,ASSALAGGPTGELF
TRBV4-3,TRBJ2-1,ASSLRADISYNEQF
TRBV7-9,TRBJ1-6,ASSEPGNSPLH
TRBV19,TRBJ2-2,ATAKSGQNTGELF
TRBV4-1,TRBJ2-5,ASSSRTSGGAREETQY
TRBV29-1,TRBJ2-7,SVLSQLANERWEQY
TRBV19,TRBJ1-2,ASSRRQTYGYT
TRBV21-1,TRBJ1-2,ASSKGFGDDYGYT
TRBV4-2,TRBJ2-1,ASSQEVIGSYNEQF
TRBV5-4,TRBJ2-3,ASSLSGAIDTQY
TRBV4-3,TRBJ2-7,ASSQDLRGATYEQY
TRBV18,TRBJ1-5,ASSPEGFQPQH
TRBV11-2,TRBJ1-2,ASSLIGGNYGYT
TRBV19,TRBJ2-3,ASRRGFGTDTQY
TRBV11-3,TRBJ2-7,ASSLLGSSYEQY
TRBV18,TRBJ1-1,ASSKDTMNTEAF
TRBV19,TRBJ2-7,ASSIGAAGTKSYEQY
TRBV28,TRBJ2-7,ASSSTSGLLYEQY
TRBV5-6,TRBJ1-1,ASSWGGAGHGTEAF
TRBV27,TRBJ2-3,ASSALATDTQY
TRBV7-9,TRBJ1-1,ASSLNTEAF
TRBV11-3,TRBJ2-3,ASSLDSRGGTDTQY
TRBV12-5,TRBJ1-2,ASGFIHGYT
TRBV12-5,TRBJ2-3,ASGLGVGQRTDTQY
TRBV5-1,TRBJ2-1,ASSPWGADDEQF
TRBV7-6,TRBJ2-7,ASSLSPATYEQY
TRBV6-1,TRBJ1-6,ASSEVPTRGGINSPLH
TRBV5-5,TRBJ2-7,ASSALAGGSWY
TRBV27,TRBJ1-2,ASANNWGGNYGYT
TRBV6-6,TRBJ1-2,ASSYSGQGNYGYT
TRBV7-3,TRBJ2-3,ASSRGRSTDTQY
TRBV6-5,TRBJ1-6,ASSYSADSYNSPLH
TRBV10-2,TRBJ2-2,ASRSLAGATTGELF
TRBV6-5,TRBJ1-1,ASSRQGTEAF
TRBV9,TRBJ1-4,ASSEGGRTTNEKLF